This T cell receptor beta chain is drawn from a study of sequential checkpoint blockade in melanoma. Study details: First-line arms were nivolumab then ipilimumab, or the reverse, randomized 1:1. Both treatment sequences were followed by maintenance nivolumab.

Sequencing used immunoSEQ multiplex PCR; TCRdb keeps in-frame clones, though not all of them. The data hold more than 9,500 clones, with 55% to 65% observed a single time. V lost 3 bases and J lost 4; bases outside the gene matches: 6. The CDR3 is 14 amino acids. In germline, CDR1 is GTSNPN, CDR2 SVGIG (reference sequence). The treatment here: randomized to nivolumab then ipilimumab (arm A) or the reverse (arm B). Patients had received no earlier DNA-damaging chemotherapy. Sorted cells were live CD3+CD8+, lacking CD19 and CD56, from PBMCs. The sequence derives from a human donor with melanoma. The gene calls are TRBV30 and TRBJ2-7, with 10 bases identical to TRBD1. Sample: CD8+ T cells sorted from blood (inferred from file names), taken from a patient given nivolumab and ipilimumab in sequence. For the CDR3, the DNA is TGTGCCTGGAGCGGACGGGACAGGGGTTACGAGCAGTACTTC. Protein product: CAWSGRDRGYEQYF.